These 26 T cell receptor beta chains share one sample of origin, sequenced in a study of blood T cell repertoires in COVID-19. Generated by immunoSEQ multiplex PCR, the TCRdb table keeps only in-frame clones and is missing some. Altogether 60,000 to 85,000 clones are present, roughly 73% being singletons, with the ten largest covering about 6%. Input material: peripheral blood. These receptors came from a woman aged 55-69 years with acute or convalescent COVID-19.

This chain connects TRBV3-1 (or the pseudogene TRBV3-2) to TRBJ2-3; no definite D call. The CDR3 has 12 residues. Germline V gene lookup returns CDR1 LGHDT and CDR2 YNNKEL (reference sequence). V gave up 4 bases and J gave up 7 bases, with 9 bases separating them. The CDR3 DNA follows: TGTGCCAGCAGCCCTCCGACTCATACGCAGTATTTT. This gives the protein CASSPPTHTQYF.

The CDR3 DNA reads TGTGCCAGCAGCTTAGGTGGCGGGGGTTCTTACGAGCAGTACTTC. It is translated as CASSLGGGGSYEQYF. The chain uses TRBV11-2 and TRBJ2-7, with 7 nucleotides matching TRBD2. J lost 4 bases, V lost 1 base, and 7 bases had no gene match. The length of the CDR3 is 15 residues. Germline values: CDR1 SGHAT, CDR2 FQNNGV.

V gene TRBV6-1 combines with J gene TRBJ1-5; D not certain. The CDR3 sequence is 14 residues long. Germline CDR1 MNHNS, CDR2 SASEGT. The V end lost 3 bases, the J end lost 2 bases, and 8 bases lay between the germline ends. The CDR3 sequence: CASSDGGGNQPQHF. The CDR3 DNA is TGTGCCAGCAGTGACGGCGGTGGCAATCAGCCCCAGCATTTT.

The chain recombines TRBV19 with TRBJ1-3; 8 nucleotides line up with TRBD1. Germline lookup yields CDR1 LNHDA and CDR2 SQIVND (reference sequence). The CDR3 has 15 amino acids. V lost 6 bases to trimming and J lost 4 bases; unmatched junction nucleotides: 8. CDR3 bases: TGTGCCAGTAGCGCAGGACAGGGAGCGGGAAACACCATATATTTT. It is translated as CASSAGQGAGNTIYF.

The chain links TRBV6-6 to TRBJ1-1, with unresolved D. The V gene lost 4 bases and the J gene lost 5 bases, with 14 bases spanning the gap. The length of the CDR3 is 14 residues. From germline, CDR1 is MNHNY and CDR2 SVGAGI (reference sequence). The DNA for the CDR3 is TGTGCCAGCAGTTTCGGACGAACGGGGACTGAAGCTTTCTTT. As protein: CASSFGRTGTEAFF.

The rearrangement links TRBV30 to TRBJ1-2; D not resolved. This CDR3 contains 15 residues. Germline CDR1 reads GTSNPN; CDR2 reads SVGIG (reference sequence). Between the trimmed V and J ends, which lost 0 bases and 4 bases, there was a span of 15 bases. The CDR3 region has the DNA TGTGCCTGGAGTGTAGGCCAGGTTAATCGCTATGGCTACACCTTC. It translates to CAWSVGQVNRYGYTF. Combining the CDR3 with reference TRBV30 and TRBJ1-2 gives the whole variable domain SQTIHQWPATLVQPVGSPLSLECTVEGTSNPNLYWYRQAAGRGLQLLFYSVGIGQISSEVPQNLSASRPQDRQFILSSKKLLLSDSGFYLCAWSVGQVNRYGYTFGSGTRLTVV.

The V call is TRBV5-1, the J call TRBJ2-1; D is perhaps TRBD2 (6 bases). This CDR3 comprises 13 residues. From germline, CDR1 is SGHRS and CDR2 YFSETQ. The V and J ends lost 4 bases and 4 bases respectively, with 9 bases between them. DNA for the CDR3: TGCGCCAGCAGCGGAGGGCTTTACAATGAGCAGTTCTTC. This sequence encodes CASSGGLYNEQFF.

The chain is built from TRBV19 and TRBJ2-2; a possible D gene is TRBD2 (6 bases). Trimming took 6 bases from V and 0 from J, leaving 14 bases between them. Germline assignment: CDR1 LNHDA and CDR2 SQIVND (reference sequence). The CDR3 length is 16 residues. The CDR3 DNA sequence: TGTGCCAGTAGCCCCTTCGGAGGGGCGAACACCGGGGAGCTGTTTTTT. Amino acids: CASSPFGGANTGELFF.

J is TRBJ1-6 and V is TRBV6-2 or TRBV6-3, with a weak D call TRBD1 (5 bases). Germline CDR1 and CDR2: MNHEY and SVGEGT. There are 16 residues in the CDR3. Trimming left V 6 bases short and J 4 bases short, with 16 bases between. The CDR3 region is CASSSTGTGYNSPLHF. CDR3 DNA sequence: TGTGCCAGCAGCTCAACCGGTACAGGTTATAATTCACCCCTCCACTTT.

J is TRBJ2-1 and V is TRBV4-1, with 8 bases fitting TRBD1. Trimming removed 2 bases from V and 6 bases from J; junction bases left unmatched: 3. This CDR3 has 14 residues. Germline CDR1 reads MGHRA; CDR2 reads YSYEKL. In nucleotides, the CDR3 is TGCGCCAGCAGCCAATTCGACAGGGGCAATGAGCAGTTCTTC. Its protein product is CASSQFDRGNEQFF.

This clone is a singleton in its sample. Other DNA sequences in the sample encode the same CDR3. The J gene is TRBJ1-2, the V gene TRBV5-1, with D maybe TRBD1 (5 bases). Per germline, CDR1 SGHRS and CDR2 YFSETQ. This CDR3 spans 15 amino acids. V dropped 0 bases and J dropped 3 bases, with 12 bases sitting between them. Here the CDR3 reads CASSLGQGRDYGYTF. CDR3 sequence (DNA): TGCGCCAGCAGCTTGGGGCAGGGTCGAGACTATGGCTACACCTTC.

In its sample, this clone was seen once. V and J are TRBV4-2 and TRBJ1-1; 8 bases line up with TRBD1. V was clipped by 4 bases and J by 6 bases; unmatched bases: 7. Germline lookup yields CDR1 LGHNA and CDR2 YNFKEQ. The CDR3 totals 14 residues. In nucleotides, the CDR3 is TGTGCCAGCAGCCCGGACAGGGTCAAGGCTGAAGCTTTCTTT. This translates into CASSPDRVKAEAFF.

V usage is TRBV11-2 and J usage is TRBJ1-2; weak D call: TRBD1 (5 bases). Looked up from germline, CDR1 is SGHAT and CDR2 is FQNNGV. This CDR3 has 14 residues. The V gene lost 3 bases and the J gene lost 3 bases, with 11 bases spanning the gap. The CDR3 region is CASSLSPGDYGYTF. CDR3 bases: TGTGCCAGCAGCTTGTCCCCGGGGGACTATGGCTACACCTTC.

The chain links TRBV19 to TRBJ2-7; 9 bases map to TRBD1. Germline CDR1 LNHDA, CDR2 SQIVND (reference sequence). V shed 6 bases, J shed 5 bases, and the junction held 14 bases outside the gene matches. The CDR3 runs 16 residues. Written as DNA, the CDR3 is TGTGCCAGTAGCCCTAGGACAGGGGTTATAAAGGACGAGCAGTACTTC. It translates to CASSPRTGVIKDEQYF.

The chain carries TRBV4-2 and TRBJ2-3; 13 nucleotides agree with TRBD2. This CDR3 has 16 amino acids. CDR1 is LGHNA, CDR2 YNFKEQ, per germline. Trimming cost V 6 bases and J 4 bases; bases outside gene matches: 7. The CDR3 DNA reads as TGTGCCAGCAGACTACTAGCGGGGGGGCCCCCAGATACGCAGTATTTT. Translation: CASRLLAGGPPDTQYF.

V gene TRBV5-1 combines with J gene TRBJ2-3; no firm D call. Trimming left V 9 bases short and J 0 bases short, with 11 bases between. The CDR3 contains 13 residues. Germline assignment: CDR1 SGHRS and CDR2 YFSETQ. The CDR3 DNA is TGCGCCACCTCCGGTACTAGCACAGATACGCAGTATTTT. It codes for CATSGTSTDTQYF.

The chain recombines TRBV3-1 (or the pseudogene TRBV3-2) with TRBJ2-4; 10 positions agree with TRBD1. J gave up 2 bases and V 1 base, and 5 bases lay outside the gene matches. Per the germline V gene, CDR1 is LGHDT and CDR2 is YNNKEL (reference sequence). The CDR3 covers 17 residues. The DNA for the CDR3 is TGTGCCAGCAGCCAAGGAGGACAGGGGGTGTCCAAAAACATTCAGTACTTC. Its translation: CASSQGGQGVSKNIQYF.

The gene calls are TRBV6-5 and TRBJ1-2; D unresolved. V dropped 10 bases and J dropped 11 bases, with 29 bases sitting between them. Germline V gene data show CDR1 as MNHEY and CDR2 as SVGAGI. The CDR3 is made up of 15 amino acids. The CDR3 coding sequence is TGTGCCACGGCACGAACAGCGGGCCCACTTGGGTATTACACCTTC. Its translation: CATARTAGPLGYYTF.

This rearrangement joins TRBV5-8 to TRBJ2-7; D gene unclear. This CDR3 is 11 amino acids long. The V gene's germline CDR1 is SGHTS and CDR2 YDEGEE. V was shortened by 4 bases and J by 3 bases, with 5 bases between the two germline ends. CDR3 coding DNA: TGTGCCAGCAGCCCTAACTACGAGCAGTACTTC. Encoded protein: CASSPNYEQYF. Full variable domain (outside the CDR3, taken from reference TRBV5-8 and TRBJ2-7): EAGVTQSPTHLIKTRGQQATLRCSPISGHTSVYWYQQALGLGLQFLLWYDEGEERNRGNFPPRFSGRQFPNYSSELNVNALELEDSALYLCASSPNYEQYFGPGTRLTVT.

The CDR3 sequence: CASSLSPSGQLRFF. CDR3 DNA: TGTGCCAGCAGCTTAAGTCCCTCGGGACAGCTTCGGTTCTTC. The genes are TRBV7-3 and TRBJ2-1; 7 bases agree with TRBD1. Per germline, CDR1 SGHTA and CDR2 FQGTGA. V lost 1 base to trimming and J lost 15 bases; unmatched junction nucleotides: 12. This CDR3 is 14 amino acids long.

The genes are TRBV28 and TRBJ2-7; the match to TRBD1 covers 9 bases. The V gene end was trimmed by 8 bases and the J gene end by 4 bases; junction bases not matched to a gene: 12. This CDR3 spans 15 amino acids. The V gene's germline CDR1 is MDHEN and CDR2 SYDVKM. The CDR3: CASPNRDRVRYEQYF. CDR3 coding DNA: TGTGCCAGCCCCAACCGGGACAGGGTGCGTTACGAGCAGTACTTC. Filled out from reference TRBV28 and TRBJ2-7, the complete variable domain reads DVKVTQSSRYLVKRTGEKVFLECVQDMDHENMFWYRQDPGLGLRLIYFSYDVKMKEKGDIPEGYSVSREKKERFSLILESASTNQTSMYLCASPNRDRVRYEQYFGPGTRLTVT.

The chain uses TRBV4-1 and TRBJ2-7; maybe TRBD2 (5 bases). Germline lookup yields CDR1 MGHRA and CDR2 YSYEKL. There are 16 residues in the CDR3. V was cut by 0 bases and J by 7 bases, with 19 bases left in between. The CDR3: CASSQDGRTPNGEQYF. The DNA of the CDR3 is TGCGCCAGCAGCCAAGATGGGAGAACTCCCAACGGGGAGCAGTACTTC.

The chain carries TRBV6-1 and TRBJ2-5, with D perhaps matching TRBD1 (6 bases). The CDR3 has 13 residues. Germline CDR1 MNHNS, CDR2 SASEGT. The V end lost 2 bases, the J end lost 4 bases, and 8 bases lay between the germline ends. The CDR3 reads CASSETGLETQYF. CDR3 sequence (DNA): TGTGCCAGCAGTGAAACAGGGTTAGAGACCCAGTACTTC.

The V and J genes are TRBV5-5 and TRBJ1-1, with a tentative D call TRBD1 (5 bases). CDR3 length: 17 residues. Germline V gives CDR1 SGHKS, CDR2 YYEKEE (reference sequence). V lost 3 bases and J lost 6, with 24 bases in between. Here the CDR3 DNA reads TGTGCCAGCAGCTCCCCCCCGCGGGGAAGGGACTTGGCTGAAGCTTTCTTT. Protein product: CASSSPPRGRDLAEAFF.

The CDR3 DNA follows: TGTGCCACCAGTGATCCCCTCAAGACAGGGAACTACGAGCAGTACTTC. Protein product: CATSDPLKTGNYEQYF. The J gene is TRBJ2-7, the V gene TRBV24-1; 7 nucleotides line up with TRBD1. The V gene's germline CDR1 is KGHDR and CDR2 SFDVKD. The CDR3 spans 16 residues. The J segment lost 3 bases and the V segment lost 3 bases, leaving 10 bases of the junction unmatched.

V gene TRBV25-1 combines with J gene TRBJ2-1; the match to TRBD2 covers 7 bases. Germline CDR1 MGHDK, CDR2 SYGVNS. There are 14 residues in the CDR3. The J segment lost 9 bases and the V segment lost 5 bases, leaving 10 bases of the junction unmatched. The CDR3 nucleotides read TGTGCCAGCAGTCGATCGGGAGGCACGGGTGAGCAGTTCTTC. Its translation: CASSRSGGTGEQFF. Complete variable domain (other parts from reference TRBV25-1 and TRBJ2-1): EADIYQTPRYLVIGTGKKITLECSQTMGHDKMYWYQQDPGMELHLIHYSYGVNSTEKGDLSSESTVSRIRTEHFPLTLESARPSHTSQYLCASSRSGGTGEQFFGPGTRLTVL.